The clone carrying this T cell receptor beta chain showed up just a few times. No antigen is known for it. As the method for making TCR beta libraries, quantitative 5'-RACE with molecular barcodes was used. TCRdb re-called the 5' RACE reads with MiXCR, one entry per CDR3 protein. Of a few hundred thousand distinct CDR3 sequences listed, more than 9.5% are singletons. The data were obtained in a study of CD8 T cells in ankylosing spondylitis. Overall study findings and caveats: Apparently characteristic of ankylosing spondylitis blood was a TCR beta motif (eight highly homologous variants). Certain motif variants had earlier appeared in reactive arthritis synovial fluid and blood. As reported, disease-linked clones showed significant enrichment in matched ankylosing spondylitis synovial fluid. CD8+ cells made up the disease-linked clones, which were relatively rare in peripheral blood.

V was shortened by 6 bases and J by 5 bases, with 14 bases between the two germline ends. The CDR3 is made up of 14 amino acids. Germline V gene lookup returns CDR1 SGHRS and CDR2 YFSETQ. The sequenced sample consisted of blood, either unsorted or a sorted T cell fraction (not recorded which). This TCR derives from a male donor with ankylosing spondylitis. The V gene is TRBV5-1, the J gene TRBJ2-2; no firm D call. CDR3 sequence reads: CASTPFLDTGELFF. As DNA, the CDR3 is TGCGCCAGCACCCCCTTCCTTGATACCGGGGAGCTGTTTTTT.